Presented here are 8 T cell receptor beta chains from one specimen sequenced in a study of STAT3 mutations in large granular lymphocyte leukemia. Which antigens these TCRs recognize remains unknown. Produced via immunoSEQ multiplex PCR; TCRdb's table is partial and in-frame only. The data show over 30,000 clones, with roughly 90% seen just once and about 0.46% held by the top ten. General study findings and limits: In T-cell large granular lymphocyte leukemia, about half of patients showed multiple immunodominant subclonotypes.

The sample was PBMCs. These receptors were collected from a human donor with T large granular lymphocyte leukemia. Some clones in this sample may be carry-over from other donors' samples.

The chain recombines TRBV2 with TRBJ2-2, with 9 bases aligning to TRBD1. The V gene's germline CDR1 is SNHLY and CDR2 FYNNEI. V gave up 2 bases and J gave up 4 bases; unmatched junction bases: 17. CDR3 size: 20 residues. The CDR3 coding sequence is TGTGCCAGCAGTGAATCCCGGACAGGGGAAGAACGGCCTCCCACCGGGGAGCTGTTTTTT. It specifies CASSESRTGEERPPTGELFF.

This clone was seen once. The chain employs TRBV9 and TRBJ2-2; D gene ambiguous. Germline CDR1 and CDR2: SGDLS and YYNGEE. This CDR3 has 12 amino acids. Trimming took off 1 base at V and 5 bases at J, with 3 bases between the two ends. CDR3 region: CASSVLTGELFF. CDR3 nucleotides: TGTGCCAGCAGCGTATTAACCGGGGAGCTGTTTTTT.

The CDR3 DNA reads as TGTGCCAGCAGCCACGCCGGGTTGCACTATGGCTACACCTTC. Protein: CASSHAGLHYGYTF. This chain uses TRBV7-9 with TRBJ1-2; D not resolved. The V and J ends lost 5 bases and 3 bases respectively, with 13 bases between them. The germline V gene has CDR1 SEHNR and CDR2 FQNEAQ (reference sequence). There are 14 residues in the CDR3.

The V call is TRBV19, the J call TRBJ1-1; 9 bases fit TRBD1. The CDR3 contains 17 residues. With 6 bases clipped from V and 3 bases from J, the junction kept 14 bases outside the gene matches. CDR1 and CDR2 (germline): LNHDA, SQIVND (reference sequence). The CDR3 DNA reads TGTGCCAGTAGGAGATGGACAGGGGACGCTATCGACACTGAAGCTTTCTTT. It codes for CASRRWTGDAIDTEAFF.

This clone was seen a few times. This chain joins TRBV27 and TRBJ1-2, with 10 bases identical to TRBD1. Germline CDR1 reads MNHEY; CDR2 reads SMNVEV (reference sequence). With 5 bases clipped from V and 4 bases from J, the junction kept 4 bases outside the gene matches. CDR3 size: 14 residues. The CDR3 loop reads CASSMTGGVYGYTF. CDR3 bases: TGTGCCAGCAGTATGACAGGGGGCGTCTATGGCTACACCTTC.

The rearrangement uses TRBV4-3 and TRBJ1-2, with a tentative D call TRBD1 (6 bases). V gave up 2 bases and J gave up 7 bases, with 17 bases separating them. Germline CDR1 LGHNA, CDR2 YSLEER. CDR3 length: 15 residues. The CDR3 coding sequence is TGCGCCAGCAGCCAAACAGGGTTGGGGGGTCGTGGCTACACCTTC. Translated, it gives CASSQTGLGGRGYTF.

This chain joins TRBV10-2 and TRBJ1-2; TRBD1 is a possible D gene (5 bases). The CDR3 extends over 13 amino acids. Germline V gives CDR1 WSHSY, CDR2 SAAADI. The V and J ends lost 0 bases and 11 bases respectively, with 13 bases between them. The CDR3 reads CASSESPGFRYTF. In DNA form, the CDR3 reads TGCGCCAGCAGTGAGTCGCCAGGGTTCCGTTACACCTTC.

The CDR3, as DNA: TGTGCCAGCAGGGGACAGGGGGCGTTCTCTCCCTACGAGCAGTACTTC. Amino acids: CASRGQGAFSPYEQYF. The rearrangement uses TRBV27 and TRBJ2-7, with 12 positions matching TRBD1. This CDR3 contains 16 residues. Trimming removed 6 bases from V and 2 bases from J; junction bases left unmatched: 8. Germline V lookup: CDR1 MNHEY, CDR2 SMNVEV (reference sequence).